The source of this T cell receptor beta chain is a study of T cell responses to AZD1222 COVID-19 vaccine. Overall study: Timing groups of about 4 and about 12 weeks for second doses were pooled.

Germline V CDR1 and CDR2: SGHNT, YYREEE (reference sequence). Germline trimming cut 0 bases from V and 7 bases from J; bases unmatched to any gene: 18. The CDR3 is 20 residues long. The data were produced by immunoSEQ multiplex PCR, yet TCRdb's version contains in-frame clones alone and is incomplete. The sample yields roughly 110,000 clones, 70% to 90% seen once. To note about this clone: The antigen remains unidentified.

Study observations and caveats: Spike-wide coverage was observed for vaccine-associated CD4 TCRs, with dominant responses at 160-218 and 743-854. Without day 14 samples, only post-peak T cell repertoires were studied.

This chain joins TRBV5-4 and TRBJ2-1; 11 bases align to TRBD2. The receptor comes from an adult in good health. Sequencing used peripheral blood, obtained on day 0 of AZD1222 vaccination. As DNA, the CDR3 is TGTGCCAGCAGCTTGGTGGGATTTGGACTAGCGGGCCTCGGGGAAAATGAGCAGTTCTTC. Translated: CASSLVGFGLAGLGENEQFF.